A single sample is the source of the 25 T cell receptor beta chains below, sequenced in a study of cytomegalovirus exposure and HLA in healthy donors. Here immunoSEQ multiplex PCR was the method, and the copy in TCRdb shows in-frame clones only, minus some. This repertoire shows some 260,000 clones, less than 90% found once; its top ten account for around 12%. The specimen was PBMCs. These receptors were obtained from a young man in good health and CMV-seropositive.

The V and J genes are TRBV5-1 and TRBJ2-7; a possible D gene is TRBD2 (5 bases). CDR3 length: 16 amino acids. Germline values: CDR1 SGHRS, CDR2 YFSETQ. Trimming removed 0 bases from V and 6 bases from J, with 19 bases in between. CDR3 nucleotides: TGCGCCAGCAGCTTGGCCCAGCGGAGGCCCCTTGTCGAGCAGTACTTC. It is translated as CASSLAQRRPLVEQYF. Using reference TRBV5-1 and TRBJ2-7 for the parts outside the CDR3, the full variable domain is KAGVTQTPRYLIKTRGQQVTLSCSPISGHRSVSWYQQTPGQGLQFLFEYFSETQRNKGNFPGRFSGRQFSNSRSEMNVSTLELGDSALYLCASSLAQRRPLVEQYFGPGTRLTVT.

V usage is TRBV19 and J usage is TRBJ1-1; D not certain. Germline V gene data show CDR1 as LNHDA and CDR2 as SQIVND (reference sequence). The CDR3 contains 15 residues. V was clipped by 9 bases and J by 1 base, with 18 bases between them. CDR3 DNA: TGTGCCAGCATGAACCCGGGCAGGTCGAACACTGAAGCTTTCTTT. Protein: CASMNPGRSNTEAFF.

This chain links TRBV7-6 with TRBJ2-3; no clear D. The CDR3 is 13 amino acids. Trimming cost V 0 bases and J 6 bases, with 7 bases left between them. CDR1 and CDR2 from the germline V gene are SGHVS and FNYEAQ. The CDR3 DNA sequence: TGTGCCAGCAGCTTAGCGATCCCCGATACGCAGTATTTT. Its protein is CASSLAIPDTQYF.

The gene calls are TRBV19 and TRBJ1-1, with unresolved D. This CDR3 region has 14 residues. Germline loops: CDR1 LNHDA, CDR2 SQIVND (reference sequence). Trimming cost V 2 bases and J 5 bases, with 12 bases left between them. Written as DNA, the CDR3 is TGTGCCAGTAGTATATCCGTGAGTTGGACTGAAGCTTTCTTT. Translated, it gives CASSISVSWTEAFF. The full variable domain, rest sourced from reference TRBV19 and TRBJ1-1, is DGGITQSPKYLFRKEGQNVTLSCEQNLNHDAMYWYRQDPGQGLRLIYYSQIVNDFQKGDIAEGYSVSREKKESFPLTVTSAQKNPTAFYLCASSISVSWTEAFFGQGTRLTVV.

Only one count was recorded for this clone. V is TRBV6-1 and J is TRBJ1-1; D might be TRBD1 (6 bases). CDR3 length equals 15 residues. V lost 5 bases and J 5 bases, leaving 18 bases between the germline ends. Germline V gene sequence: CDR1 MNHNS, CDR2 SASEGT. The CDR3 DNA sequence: TGTGCCAGCAGTACCCGACAGGAAGGTATTACTGAAGCTTTCTTT. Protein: CASSTRQEGITEAFF.

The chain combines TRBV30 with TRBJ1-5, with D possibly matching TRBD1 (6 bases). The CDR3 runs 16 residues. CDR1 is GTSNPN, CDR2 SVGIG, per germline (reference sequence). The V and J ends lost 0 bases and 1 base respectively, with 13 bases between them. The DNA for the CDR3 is TGTGCCTGGAGTGTTGGGGTGGGGGCCAGCAATCAGCCCCAGCATTTT. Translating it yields CAWSVGVGASNQPQHF.

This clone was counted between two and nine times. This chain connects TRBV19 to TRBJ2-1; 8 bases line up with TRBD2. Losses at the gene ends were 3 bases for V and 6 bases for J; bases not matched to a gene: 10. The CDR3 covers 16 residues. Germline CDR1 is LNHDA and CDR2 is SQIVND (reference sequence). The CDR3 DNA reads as TGTGCCAGTAGTATTTTCGGGACTAGGGGGGCCAATGAGCAGTTCTTC. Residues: CASSIFGTRGANEQFF.

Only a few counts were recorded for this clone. The CDR3 region is CASSLGLAESTDTQYF. The CDR3 DNA follows: TGCGCCAGCAGCTTGGGCCTAGCGGAGAGCACAGATACGCAGTATTTT. This sequence joins TRBV5-1 and TRBJ2-3; 7 nucleotides align to TRBD2. Germline lookup yields CDR1 SGHRS and CDR2 YFSETQ. V lost 0 bases to trimming and J lost 0 bases; unmatched junction nucleotides: 4. The CDR3 has 16 amino acids.

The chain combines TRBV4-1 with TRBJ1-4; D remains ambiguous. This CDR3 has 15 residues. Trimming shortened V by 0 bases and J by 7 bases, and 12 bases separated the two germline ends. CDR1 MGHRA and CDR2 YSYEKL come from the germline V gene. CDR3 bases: TGCGCCAGCAGCCAAGATTGGGGAGTAGGTGAAAAACTGTTTTTT. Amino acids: CASSQDWGVGEKLFF.

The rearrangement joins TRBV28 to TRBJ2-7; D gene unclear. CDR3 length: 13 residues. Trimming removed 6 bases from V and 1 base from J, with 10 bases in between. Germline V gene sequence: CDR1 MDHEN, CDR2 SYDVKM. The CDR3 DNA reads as TGTGCCAGCAGCCTAGGCACATCCTACGAGCAGTACTTC. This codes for CASSLGTSYEQYF.

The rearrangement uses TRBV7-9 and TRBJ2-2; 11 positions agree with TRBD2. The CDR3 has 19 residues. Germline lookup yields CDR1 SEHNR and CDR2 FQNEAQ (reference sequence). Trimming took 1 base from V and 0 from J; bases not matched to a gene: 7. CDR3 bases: TGTGCCAGCAGCTTAGGGGCTAGCGGGAGGAGGACGAACACCGGGGAGCTGTTTTTT. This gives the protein CASSLGASGRRTNTGELFF.

The CDR3 coding sequence is TGTGCCAGCCTACCCTCCCCAGGGGGTCACACCATATATTTT. Protein product: CASLPSPGGHTIYF. The chain carries TRBV28 and TRBJ1-3; 7 positions agree with TRBD1. Per germline, CDR1 MDHEN and CDR2 SYDVKM. The J segment lost 8 bases and the V segment lost 8 bases, leaving 12 bases of the junction unmatched. The CDR3 consists of 14 residues.

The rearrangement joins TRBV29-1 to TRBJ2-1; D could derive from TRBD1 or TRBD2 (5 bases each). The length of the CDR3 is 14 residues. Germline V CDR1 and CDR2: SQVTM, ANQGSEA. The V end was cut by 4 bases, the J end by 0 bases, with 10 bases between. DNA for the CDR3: TGCAGCGTTGGACCAGGGAGCTCCTACAATGAGCAGTTCTTC. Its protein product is CSVGPGSSYNEQFF.

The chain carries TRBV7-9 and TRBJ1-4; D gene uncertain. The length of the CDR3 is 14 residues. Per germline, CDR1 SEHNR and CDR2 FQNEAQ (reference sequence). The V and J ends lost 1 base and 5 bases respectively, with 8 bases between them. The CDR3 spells CASSLEFPNEKLFF. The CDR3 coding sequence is TGTGCCAGCAGCTTAGAGTTTCCGAATGAAAAACTGTTTTTT.

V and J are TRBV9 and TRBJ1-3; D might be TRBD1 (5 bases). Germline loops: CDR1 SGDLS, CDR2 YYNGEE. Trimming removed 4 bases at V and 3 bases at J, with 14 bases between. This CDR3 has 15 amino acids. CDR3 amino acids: CASSPRRDFGNTIYF. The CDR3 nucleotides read TGTGCCAGCAGCCCTCGCCGGGACTTTGGAAACACCATATATTTT.

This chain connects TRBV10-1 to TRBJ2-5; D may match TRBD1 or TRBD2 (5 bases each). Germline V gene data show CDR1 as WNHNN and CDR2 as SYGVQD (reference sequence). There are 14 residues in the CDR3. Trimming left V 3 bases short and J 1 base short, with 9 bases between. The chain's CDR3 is CASSDTGTQETQYF. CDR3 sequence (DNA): TGCGCCAGCAGTGATACGGGGACCCAAGAGACCCAGTACTTC.

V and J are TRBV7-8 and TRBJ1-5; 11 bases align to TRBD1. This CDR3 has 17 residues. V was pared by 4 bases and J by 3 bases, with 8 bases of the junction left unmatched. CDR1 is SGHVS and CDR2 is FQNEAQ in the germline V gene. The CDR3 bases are TGTGCCAGCAGCTCAAGGACAGGGGGCGCGTACAATCAGCCCCAGCATTTT. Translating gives CASSSRTGGAYNQPQHF.

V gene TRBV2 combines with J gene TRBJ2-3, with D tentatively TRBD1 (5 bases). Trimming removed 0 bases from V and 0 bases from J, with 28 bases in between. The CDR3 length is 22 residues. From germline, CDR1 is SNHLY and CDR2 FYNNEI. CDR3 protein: CASSEADYLGRFVLGSTDTQYF. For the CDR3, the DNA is TGTGCCAGCAGTGAAGCCGATTATCTGGGGCGGTTCGTTTTAGGTAGCACAGATACGCAGTATTTT.

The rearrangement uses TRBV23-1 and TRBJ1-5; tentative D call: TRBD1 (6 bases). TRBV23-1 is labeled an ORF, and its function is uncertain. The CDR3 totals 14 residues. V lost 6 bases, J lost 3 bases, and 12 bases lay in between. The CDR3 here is CASRTGAHNQPQHF. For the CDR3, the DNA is TGCGCCAGCAGGACGGGGGCCCACAATCAGCCCCAGCATTTT.

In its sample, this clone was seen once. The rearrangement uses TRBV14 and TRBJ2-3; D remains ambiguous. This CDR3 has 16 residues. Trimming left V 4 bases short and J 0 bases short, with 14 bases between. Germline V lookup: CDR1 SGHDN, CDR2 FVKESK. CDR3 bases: TGTGCCAGCAGCCCCTCGGCGAGCGTAAGCACAGATACGCAGTATTTT. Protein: CASSPSASVSTDTQYF.

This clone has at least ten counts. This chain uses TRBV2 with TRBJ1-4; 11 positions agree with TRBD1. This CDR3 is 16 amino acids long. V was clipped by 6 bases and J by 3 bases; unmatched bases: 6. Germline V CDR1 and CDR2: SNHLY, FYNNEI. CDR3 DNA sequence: TGTGCCAGCAGGCCGGACAGGGGGCCGGCTAATGAAAAACTGTTTTTT. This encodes CASRPDRGPANEKLFF.

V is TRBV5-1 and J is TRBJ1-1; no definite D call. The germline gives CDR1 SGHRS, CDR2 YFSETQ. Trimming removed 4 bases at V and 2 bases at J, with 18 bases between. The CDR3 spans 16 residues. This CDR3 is CASSRLGPLENTEAFF. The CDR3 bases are TGCGCCAGCAGCCGTCTAGGGCCTCTCGAAAACACTGAAGCTTTCTTT.

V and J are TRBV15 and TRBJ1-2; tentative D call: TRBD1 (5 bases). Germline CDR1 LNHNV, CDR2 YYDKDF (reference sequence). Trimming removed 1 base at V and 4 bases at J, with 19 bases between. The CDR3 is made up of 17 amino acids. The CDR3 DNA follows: TGTGCCACCAGCAGAGCCCCGAACACCGACAGCTTCTATGGCTACACCTTC. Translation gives CATSRAPNTDSFYGYTF. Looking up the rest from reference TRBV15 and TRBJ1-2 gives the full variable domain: DAMVIQNPRYQVTQFGKPVTLSCSQTLNHNVMYWYQQKSSQAPKLLFHYYDKDFNNEADTPDNFQSRRPNTSFCFLDIRSPGLGDTAMYLCATSRAPNTDSFYGYTFGSGTRLTVV.

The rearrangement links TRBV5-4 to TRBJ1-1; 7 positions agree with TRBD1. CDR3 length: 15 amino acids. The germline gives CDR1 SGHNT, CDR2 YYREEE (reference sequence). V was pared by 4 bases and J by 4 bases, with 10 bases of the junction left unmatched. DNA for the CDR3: TGTGCCAGCAGCCGCCAGGGGGAATTTGGCACTGAAGCTTTCTTT. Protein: CASSRQGEFGTEAFF.

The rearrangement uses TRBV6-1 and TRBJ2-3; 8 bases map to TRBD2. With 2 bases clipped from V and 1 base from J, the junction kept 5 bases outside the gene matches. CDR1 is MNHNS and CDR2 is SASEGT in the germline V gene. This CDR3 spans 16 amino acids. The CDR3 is CASSELWREGTDTQYF. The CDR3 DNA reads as TGTGCCAGCAGTGAACTTTGGCGGGAGGGCACAGATACGCAGTATTTT.